The clone carrying this T cell receptor (beta chain) was seen more than once but under ten times. Its antigen is not known. The data originate from a study of T-cell reconstitution after alpha-beta-depleted transplantation in children. Study observations and caveats: T-cell numbers and diversity, one year after transplant, stemmed largely from T cells that were newly produced.

Germline V gene lookup returns CDR1 SEHNR and CDR2 FQNEAQ (reference sequence). The CDR3 is made up of 14 amino acids. V was clipped by 2 bases and J by 0 bases, with 8 bases between them. Unique molecular identifiers were used to barcode this TCRbeta library. TCRdb recomputed calls from the PCR reads with MiXCR, one row per CDR3 protein. Of more than 400,000 distinct CDR3 sequences in the sample, over 10% were seen once. The gene calls are TRBV7-9 and TRBJ2-7; no firm D call. Specimen: PBMCs, mostly from graft donor cells, collected 180 days after TCRalphabeta/CD19-depleted stem cell transplant. This receptor was obtained from a female patient aged 2 to 10 who had a stem cell transplant for aplastic anemia, so the T cells may come from the graft donor. CDR3 sequence reads: CASSLTQSSYEQYF. The CDR3 DNA is TGTGCCAGCAGCTTAACCCAGTCCTCCTACGAGCAGTACTTC.